This T cell receptor beta chain originates from a study of vaccination effects on CD4 cells after COVID-19. Overall study: Each person got two doses of an mRNA SARS-CoV-2 vaccine, BNT162b2 or mRNA-1273.

General study results and limits: Limitations: small convalescent group and missing early post-infection timepoints.

CDR1 and CDR2 (germline): MNHNS, SASEGT. This CDR3 contains 14 residues. Trimming shortened V by 3 bases and J by 0 bases, and 3 bases separated the two germline ends. This clone showed up just a few times. Antigen unknown. Sequencing was preceded by expansion of antigen-specific CD4+ T cells with viral peptide pools in the ViraFEST assay. CD4+ T cells were isolated after about nine days of culture. Peptides at roughly 10 ug/ml and IL-2 at 10 IU/ml were added to a few million PBMC per well. Method: immunoSEQ multiplex PCR; TCRdb's copy keeps in-frame clones and lacks some. The sample holds approximately 30,000 clones, roughly two thirds seen once.

The V call is TRBV6-1, the J call TRBJ1-6; no clear D. This TCR was recovered from a human donor who received a COVID-19 vaccine. Sequenced material: CD4+ T cells from PBMCs cultured with HCoV-229E spike peptides, taken before COVID-19 vaccination. This chain's CDR3 is CASSDGSYNSPLHF. CDR3 nucleotides: TGTGCCAGCAGTGATGGCTCCTATAATTCACCCCTCCACTTT.